Listed here are 15 T cell receptor beta chains from one sample, sequenced in a study of CD8+ T cells in alopecia areata. The authors extracted RNA and reverse transcribed it into cDNA as the sequencing template. The repertoire was sequenced with immunoSEQ multiplex PCR; TCRdb's copy has only in-frame clones and lacks some. Of 150,000 to 200,000 clones in the sample, approximately 57% were seen once. Specified treatment: oral pan-JAK inhibitor, 5-10 mg twice daily. This specimen consisted of CD4+ T cells sorted from blood, obtained at week 24, from a patient treated with tofacitinib. These receptors were collected from a human donor with alopecia areata.

The V call is TRBV27, the J call TRBJ2-7; 13 bases agree with TRBD2. This CDR3 has 15 amino acids. With V trimmed by 5 bases and J by 5 bases, 6 bases remained unmatched. Germline V gene data show CDR1 as MNHEY and CDR2 as SMNVEV (reference sequence). The CDR3 spells CASSPGLAGVHEQYF. The CDR3 bases are TGTGCCAGCAGTCCCGGACTAGCGGGGGTCCACGAGCAGTACTTC.

This sequence joins TRBV30 and TRBJ1-1; D remains unclear. This CDR3 is 10 amino acids long. Germline V gene sequence: CDR1 GTSNPN, CDR2 SVGIG (reference sequence). Trimming removed 2 bases at V and 6 bases at J, with 4 bases between. This CDR3 is CAWSRAEAFF. The CDR3 region has the DNA TGTGCCTGGAGTCGGGCTGAAGCTTTCTTT.

The chain couples TRBV7-2 to TRBJ1-6; D might be TRBD1 (6 bases). The CDR3 is 13 residues long. The germline gives CDR1 SGHTA, CDR2 FQGNSA. V lost 4 bases to trimming and J lost 7 bases, with 8 bases between them. DNA for the CDR3: TGTGCCAGCAGCTGGGGACAAAATTCACCCCTCCACTTT. Its protein is CASSWGQNSPLHF. Variable domain in full (rest from reference TRBV7-2 and TRBJ1-6): GAGVSQSPSNKVTEKGKDVELRCDPISGHTALYWYRQSLGQGLEFLIYFQGNSAPDKSGLPSDRFSAERTGGSVSTLTIQRTQQEDSAVYLCASSWGQNSPLHFGNGTRLTVT.

For this clone: One end of the junction does not line up with germline, which may come from a read error. The chain is built from TRBV29-1 and TRBJ2-1; D may be TRBD1 (6 bases). CDR3 length equals 15 residues. Germline V gene sequence: CDR1 SQVTM, CDR2 ANQGSEA. The CDR3 DNA reads as TGCAGCGTGGAAGGGACACCCAGCTCCTACAATGAGCAGTTCTTC. Translated: CSVEGTPSSYNEQFF.

The V and J genes are TRBV30 and TRBJ1-5; no reliable D call. V lost 5 bases, J lost 1 base, and 12 bases lay in between. The CDR3 extends over 14 amino acids. Germline assignment: CDR1 GTSNPN and CDR2 SVGIG (reference sequence). CDR3: CAWGGGSSNQPQHF. The CDR3 DNA follows: TGTGCCTGGGGTGGAGGGTCGAGCAATCAGCCCCAGCATTTT.

The chain links TRBV10-3 to TRBJ2-7; 7 nucleotides line up with TRBD1. The CDR3 has 15 residues. The germline V gene encodes CDR1 ENHRY and CDR2 SYGVKD. V lost 10 bases to trimming and J lost 2 bases; unmatched junction nucleotides: 14. In nucleotides, the CDR3 is TGTGCCACGACGCCGTCCGACAGGGATACCTACGAGCAGTACTTC. Its translation is CATTPSDRDTYEQYF.

V and J are TRBV30 and TRBJ1-2; D remains unclear. Germline values: CDR1 GTSNPN, CDR2 SVGIG (reference sequence). Trimming stripped 2 bases from V and 2 bases from J, with 15 bases between. The CDR3 contains 15 residues. Written as DNA, the CDR3 is TGTGCCTGGAGTCGGAAGGCCACATTCAACTATGGCTACACCTTC. Protein product: CAWSRKATFNYGYTF.

At least ten counts were recorded for this clone. The chain couples TRBV7-9 to TRBJ2-7; 12 bases align to TRBD2. Germline assignment: CDR1 SEHNR and CDR2 FQNEAQ (reference sequence). Trimming removed 3 bases from V and 5 bases from J; junction bases left unmatched: 8. This CDR3 comprises 16 residues. Here the CDR3 reads CASSLRLAGGPDEQYF. The CDR3 coding sequence is TGTGCCAGCAGCTTGCGGCTAGCGGGGGGGCCCGACGAGCAGTACTTC.

J is TRBJ1-2 and V is TRBV25-1, with TRBD1 matching 9 bases. V trimming: 5 bases; J trimming: 7 bases; junction bases outside the gene matches: 5. CDR3 length: 13 amino acids. CDR1 is MGHDK, CDR2 SYGVNS, per germline. CDR3 amino acids: CASSPGQGFGYTF. For the CDR3, the DNA is TGTGCCAGCAGTCCGGGACAGGGCTTTGGCTACACCTTC.

This clone was picked up a small number of times. The chain has TRBV19 and TRBJ2-5; TRBD1 matches at 7 bases. The trim removed 4 bases at V and 5 bases at J, leaving 7 bases unmatched. CDR1 LNHDA and CDR2 SQIVND come from the germline V gene (reference sequence). CDR3 length: 14 residues. The CDR3 sequence: CASSTQGTVETQYF. The CDR3 nucleotides read TGTGCCAGTAGTACCCAGGGGACAGTTGAGACCCAGTACTTC.

The chain employs TRBV5-6 and TRBJ1-2; no clear D gene. Germline CDR1 and CDR2: SGHDT and YYEEEE. V was clipped by 0 bases and J by 7 bases, with 4 bases between them. This CDR3 comprises 11 residues. The CDR3 is CASSLAGGYTF. The CDR3, as DNA: TGTGCCAGCAGCTTGGCAGGTGGCTACACCTTC.

This clone appeared a few times. J is TRBJ2-5 and V is TRBV29-1, with D perhaps TRBD2 (6 bases). Trimming removed 4 bases from V and 4 bases from J, with 13 bases in between. There are 13 residues in the CDR3. The germline CDR1 and CDR2 sequences are SQVTM and ANQGSEA. CDR3 bases: TGCAGCGTTGGACAGCTCGGGGGAGAGACCCAGTACTTC. This gives the protein CSVGQLGGETQYF.

This chain links TRBV19 with TRBJ1-1; 7 nucleotides line up with TRBD1. The germline CDR1 and CDR2 sequences are LNHDA and SQIVND (reference sequence). The junction had 5 bases not matched to a gene; V was cut back by 1 base and J by 3 bases. This CDR3 is 15 amino acids long. The CDR3: CASSIGRDSYTEAFF. In nucleotides, the CDR3 is TGTGCCAGTAGTATAGGGCGGGACAGCTACACTGAAGCTTTCTTT.

In the case of this clone: The sample contains more than one DNA sequence encoding this CDR3. The chain couples TRBV29-1 to TRBJ1-1; D unresolved. Germline V gene sequence: CDR1 SQVTM, CDR2 ANQGSEA. The CDR3 extends over 13 amino acids. Between the trimmed V and J ends, which lost 4 bases and 0 bases, there was a span of 9 bases. The CDR3: CSVASRLNTEAFF. CDR3 nucleotides: TGCAGCGTTGCTTCACGGTTGAACACTGAAGCTTTCTTT. The variable domain in full, completed from reference TRBV29-1 and TRBJ1-1, reads SAVISQKPSRDICQRGTSLTIQCQVDSQVTMMFWYRQQPGQSLTLIATANQGSEATYESGFVIDKFPISRPNLTFSTLTVSNMSPEDSSIYLCSVASRLNTEAFFGQGTRLTVV.

The rearrangement uses TRBV7-9 and TRBJ1-2; D is ambiguous. Between the trimmed V and J ends, which lost 4 bases and 7 bases, there was a span of 10 bases. This CDR3 contains 12 residues. The germline gives CDR1 SEHNR, CDR2 FQNEAQ (reference sequence). The CDR3 is CASSSGSFGYTF. CDR3 DNA: TGTGCCAGCAGCTCCGGCAGTTTTGGCTACACCTTC.